This T cell receptor (beta chain) was captured by sequencing in a study of blood T cell repertoires in COVID-19. Background on the study: Samples taken during acute and convalescent COVID-19 were collected in the United States, Italy and Spain. The analysed material was cDNA or gDNA that came from T cells, B-cell-depleted T cells, or PBMCs.

Original processing notes: The assay estimated nucleated cells by amplifying reference gene primers. Assay: immunoSEQ multiplex PCR; the TCRdb copy retains only in-frame clones and omits some. V and J calls and clone size come straight from that table; D and trimming were deduced from the DNA. There are approximately 90,000 clones in the sample; approximately 89% occur only once, and about 17% lies in the top ten. Germline assignment: CDR1 MGHRA and CDR2 YSYEKL. There are 16 residues in the CDR3. The germline V and J ends were trimmed by 6 bases and 3 bases, with 20 bases remaining between them. The source is a human donor in a cohort sampled during active COVID-19. The sequenced material came from peripheral blood. The genes are TRBV4-1 and TRBJ1-1; D remains unclear. CDR3 in amino acids: CASSLLLGRLDTEAFF. CDR3 bases: TGCGCCAGCAGTCTCCTCCTGGGCAGATTGGACACTGAAGCTTTCTTT.